This is a list of T cell receptor beta chains from one sample in a study of T cell responses to AZD1222 COVID-19 vaccine. The table came from immunoSEQ multiplex PCR; TCRdb's copy has only in-frame clones and leaves some out. This sample has about 89,000 clones, with 89% found just once. The sample was peripheral blood, taken 28 days after the second AZD1222 dose. These receptors all come from an adult who received the AZD1222 COVID-19 vaccine. Both conserved end residues are part of each CDR3. D genes are given only for firm matches. Size is omitted from some rows. Given values are once, few, many or a class for expanded clones.

J gene: TRBJ1-2; V gene: TRBV27; D gene: TRBD1; clone size: few; CDR3 DNA: TGTGCCAGCAGTTTATCTTTGACAGGGGGAGATTTGGGCTACACCTTC; CDR3 protein: CASSLSLTGGDLGYTF
J gene: TRBJ1-2; V gene: TRBV2; D gene: TRBD1; clone size: NA; CDR3 DNA: TGTGCCAGCTGTCCCAGGGGGGGGGACTATGGCTACACCTTC; CDR3 protein: CASCPRGGDYGYTF
J gene: TRBJ2-1; V gene: TRBV19; D gene: NA; clone size: NA; CDR3 DNA: TGTGCCAGTAGCCTGGGTTGGTCCTACAATGAGCAGTTCTTC; CDR3 protein: CASSLGWSYNEQFF
J gene: TRBJ1-2; V gene: TRBV14; D gene: NA; clone size: NA; CDR3 DNA: TGTGCCAGCAGTCGACAGCTTACTAACTATGGCTACACCTTC; CDR3 protein: CASSRQLTNYGYTF
J gene: TRBJ2-5; V gene: TRBV3-1/TRBV3-2; D gene: TRBD2; clone size: NA; CDR3 DNA: TGTGCCAGCGTTCCTAGCGGGGGCGGGGAGACCCAGTACTTC; CDR3 protein: CASVPSGGGETQYF
J gene: TRBJ2-7; V gene: TRBV7-9; D gene: NA; clone size: NA; CDR3 DNA: TGTGCCAGCAGCTTAGACGCGGAGCAGTACTTC; CDR3 protein: CASSLDAEQYF
J gene: TRBJ2-2; V gene: TRBV27; D gene: TRBD2; clone size: NA; CDR3 DNA: TGTGCCAGCAGGAAACACCGACTAGCGGGGTCAGACACCGGGGAGCTGTTTTTT; CDR3 protein: CASRKHRLAGSDTGELFF
J gene: TRBJ1-2; V gene: TRBV30; D gene: NA; clone size: NA; CDR3 DNA: TGTGCCTGGACACCCACGGGCTATGGCTACACCTTC; CDR3 protein: CAWTPTGYGYTF
J gene: TRBJ1-1; V gene: TRBV6-5; D gene: NA; clone size: NA; CDR3 DNA: TGTGCCAGCAGTCGGTGGGACACTGAAGCTTTCTTT; CDR3 protein: CASSRWDTEAFF
J gene: TRBJ2-7; V gene: TRBV7-2; D gene: TRBD2; clone size: few; CDR3 DNA: TGTGCCAGCAGCTTAGAGGCTAGCGGGTACGAGCAGTACTTC; CDR3 protein: CASSLEASGYEQYF
J gene: TRBJ2-5; V gene: TRBV2; D gene: NA; clone size: NA; CDR3 DNA: TGTGCCAGCAGTGCGGACTTGGGGGAGACCCAGTACTTC; CDR3 protein: CASSADLGETQYF
J gene: TRBJ1-1; V gene: TRBV7-6; D gene: NA; clone size: NA; CDR3 DNA: TGTGCCAGCAGCTTGATCTCGACAGGAGTTGGCACTGAAGCTTTCTTT; CDR3 protein: CASSLISTGVGTEAFF
J gene: TRBJ2-7; V gene: TRBV4-2; D gene: TRBD1; clone size: NA; CDR3 DNA: TGTGCCAGCAGCCAAGCAGACAGGGTAATGTACGAGCAGTACTTC; CDR3 protein: CASSQADRVMYEQYF
J gene: TRBJ1-5; V gene: TRBV3-1/TRBV3-2; D gene: NA; clone size: NA; CDR3 DNA: TGTGCCAGCAGCCCCGACATTAATAGCAATCAGCCCCAGCATTTT; CDR3 protein: CASSPDINSNQPQHF
J gene: TRBJ2-3; V gene: TRBV27; D gene: TRBD2; clone size: NA; CDR3 DNA: TGTGCCAGCAGCTTCTATTCGGGGGGGCCTTCTACGCAGTATTTT; CDR3 protein: CASSFYSGGPSTQYF
J gene: TRBJ1-1; V gene: TRBV3-1/TRBV3-2; D gene: NA; clone size: NA; CDR3 DNA: TGTGCCAGCAGCCAAGGGGGTGGCCTTGGAGCTTTCTTT; CDR3 protein: CASSQGGGLGAFF
J gene: TRBJ1-2; V gene: TRBV6-5; D gene: NA; clone size: NA; CDR3 DNA: TGTGCCAGCAGTCTAAGGCTGGGAAACGGCTACACCTTC; CDR3 protein: CASSLRLGNGYTF
J gene: TRBJ1-2; V gene: TRBV30; D gene: NA; clone size: NA; CDR3 DNA: TGTGCCTGGAGTGGGGGACGGGGTAACTATGGCTACACCTTC; CDR3 protein: CAWSGGRGNYGYTF
J gene: TRBJ1-5; V gene: TRBV3-1/TRBV3-2; D gene: NA; clone size: NA; CDR3 DNA: TGTGCCAGCTCAGGGCAGCCCCAGCATTTT; CDR3 protein: CASSGQPQHF
J gene: TRBJ1-2; V gene: TRBV7-9; D gene: NA; clone size: once; CDR3 DNA: TGTGCCAGCAGCCATCCGAGGGAGGATGGCTACACCTTC; CDR3 protein: CASSHPREDGYTF
J gene: TRBJ2-3; V gene: TRBV24-1; D gene: NA; clone size: NA; CDR3 DNA: TGTGCCACCAGTGATAGCTTCTCTCTCATTTTGAGGGATACGCAGTATTTT; CDR3 protein: CATSDSFSLILRDTQYF
J gene: TRBJ1-5; V gene: TRBV2; D gene: TRBD1; clone size: NA; CDR3 DNA: TGTGCCAGCAACAGGGGGCCGGGACAGCCCCAGCATTTT; CDR3 protein: CASNRGPGQPQHF
J gene: TRBJ1-2; V gene: TRBV4-2; D gene: NA; clone size: NA; CDR3 DNA: TGTGCCAGCAGCCGGGACTCTGGCTACACCTTC; CDR3 protein: CASSRDSGYTF
J gene: TRBJ2-1; V gene: TRBV4-2; D gene: NA; clone size: NA; CDR3 DNA: TGTGCCAGCAGCCAAGATTGGACCGAGGGCTACAATGAGCAGTTCTTC; CDR3 protein: CASSQDWTEGYNEQFF
J gene: TRBJ2-7; V gene: TRBV19; D gene: TRBD1; clone size: NA; CDR3 DNA: TGTGCCAGTAGTGTCGGGACAGGGATCTACGAGCAGTACTTC; CDR3 protein: CASSVGTGIYEQYF
J gene: TRBJ1-5; V gene: TRBV7-2; D gene: NA; clone size: NA; CDR3 DNA: TGTGCCAGCAGCTCCACCGGGACACATAGCAATCAGCCCCAGCATTTT; CDR3 protein: CASSSTGTHSNQPQHF
J gene: TRBJ1-1; V gene: TRBV3-1/TRBV3-2; D gene: NA; clone size: NA; CDR3 DNA: TGTGCCAGCAGCCGCCGGACAGCCGATGAAGCTTTCTTT; CDR3 protein: CASSRRTADEAFF
J gene: TRBJ2-2; V gene: TRBV19; D gene: NA; clone size: NA; CDR3 DNA: TGTGCCAGTAGTATAGAGTTAAGGGGCACCGGGGAGCTGTTTTTT; CDR3 protein: CASSIELRGTGELFF
J gene: TRBJ1-1; V gene: TRBV19; D gene: NA; clone size: few; CDR3 DNA: TGTGCCAGTAGTATTCCGGGCAACTTAGGCACTGAAGCTTTCTTT; CDR3 protein: CASSIPGNLGTEAFF
J gene: TRBJ2-7; V gene: TRBV6-2/TRBV6-3; D gene: NA; clone size: once; CDR3 DNA: TGTGCCAGCAGTTACCCGAGCTCAGGGGAAGAAGGACACGAGCAGTACTTC; CDR3 protein: CASSYPSSGEEGHEQYF
J gene: TRBJ1-1; V gene: TRBV4-1; D gene: NA; clone size: few; CDR3 DNA: TGCGCCAGCAGCCAAGAAGGGAACGGGGCTTTCTTT; CDR3 protein: CASSQEGNGAFF
J gene: TRBJ1-1; V gene: TRBV5-8; D gene: NA; clone size: NA; CDR3 DNA: TGTGCCAGCAGCCTTGGTATGAACACTGAAGCTTTCTTT; CDR3 protein: CASSLGMNTEAFF
J gene: TRBJ2-4; V gene: TRBV30; D gene: NA; clone size: NA; CDR3 DNA: TGTGCCTGGAGTAGGGGATTAGCCAAAAACATTCAGTACTTC; CDR3 protein: CAWSRGLAKNIQYF
J gene: TRBJ1-6; V gene: TRBV19; D gene: NA; clone size: NA; CDR3 DNA: TGTGCCAGTAGTATAACAACCAACTCCTATAATTCACCCCTCCACTTT; CDR3 protein: CASSITTNSYNSPLHF
J gene: TRBJ1-5; V gene: TRBV27; D gene: NA; clone size: once; CDR3 DNA: TGTGCCAGCAGCTTCAACCAGGGACACGGCAATCAGCCCCAGCATTTT; CDR3 protein: CASSFNQGHGNQPQHF
J gene: TRBJ1-5; V gene: TRBV12-3/TRBV12-4; D gene: NA; clone size: NA; CDR3 DNA: TGTGCCAGCAGTCCCCGCGGCAATCAGCCCCAGCATTTT; CDR3 protein: CASSPRGNQPQHF
J gene: TRBJ1-1; V gene: TRBV3-1/TRBV3-2; D gene: NA; clone size: NA; CDR3 DNA: TGTGCCAGCAGCCAAGATTGGGCAGGGGTGGACACTGAAGCTTTCTTT; CDR3 protein: CASSQDWAGVDTEAFF
J gene: TRBJ2-2; V gene: TRBV7-9; D gene: NA; clone size: NA; CDR3 DNA: TGTGCCAGCAGCTTAGGGTACACCGGGGAGCTGTTTTTT; CDR3 protein: CASSLGYTGELFF
J gene: TRBJ1-2; V gene: TRBV19; D gene: NA; clone size: NA; CDR3 DNA: TGTGCCAGTACTACCAGGCAGGCGCGGGGCTACACCTTC; CDR3 protein: CASTTRQARGYTF
J gene: TRBJ1-2; V gene: TRBV3-1/TRBV3-2; D gene: TRBD1; clone size: NA; CDR3 DNA: TGTGCCAGCAGCCAAGATACGTGGGACAGTCATAACTATGGCTACACCTTC; CDR3 protein: CASSQDTWDSHNYGYTF
J gene: TRBJ2-2; V gene: TRBV7-2; D gene: TRBD1; clone size: NA; CDR3 DNA: TGTGCCAGCAGCTTAGGGGTCCAGGGGGCGCGCACCGGGGAGCTGTTTTTT; CDR3 protein: CASSLGVQGARTGELFF
J gene: TRBJ1-1; V gene: TRBV5-1; D gene: TRBD1; clone size: NA; CDR3 DNA: TGCGCCAGCAGGGCAGGGGGCCGGGACACTGAAGCTTTCTTT; CDR3 protein: CASRAGGRDTEAFF
J gene: TRBJ2-1; V gene: TRBV6-2/TRBV6-3; D gene: NA; clone size: NA; CDR3 DNA: TGTGCCAGCAGTTACTCCACAGTGCGGCGTGAGCAGTTCTTC; CDR3 protein: CASSYSTVRREQFF
J gene: TRBJ2-1; V gene: TRBV5-8; D gene: TRBD2; clone size: few; CDR3 DNA: TGTGCCAGCAACCCAAGCGGGGGGGACTACAATGAGCAGTTCTTC; CDR3 protein: CASNPSGGDYNEQFF
J gene: TRBJ1-6; V gene: TRBV18; D gene: NA; clone size: NA; CDR3 DNA: TGTGCCAGCTCACCTCGCCACAGGGAACTGAATTCACCCCTCCACTTT; CDR3 protein: CASSPRHRELNSPLHF
J gene: TRBJ1-2; V gene: TRBV6-5; D gene: TRBD1; clone size: NA; CDR3 DNA: TGTGCCAGCACTCCGGGACAGGGCTATGGCTACACCTTC; CDR3 protein: CASTPGQGYGYTF
J gene: TRBJ1-2; V gene: TRBV11-2; D gene: TRBD1; clone size: NA; CDR3 DNA: TGTGCCAGCAGCCCAGGGGGCCGGGGCTACACCTTC; CDR3 protein: CASSPGGRGYTF
J gene: TRBJ1-2; V gene: TRBV7-8; D gene: TRBD1; clone size: NA; CDR3 DNA: TGTGCCAGCAGCCTCCGACAGGGCCCGGGTGAGGGCTACACCTTC; CDR3 protein: CASSLRQGPGEGYTF
J gene: TRBJ1-3; V gene: TRBV28; D gene: NA; clone size: NA; CDR3 DNA: TGTGCCAGCCTCACCGGACCGACTGGAAACACCATATATTTT; CDR3 protein: CASLTGPTGNTIYF
J gene: TRBJ1-5; V gene: TRBV6-5; D gene: NA; clone size: NA; CDR3 DNA: TGTGCCAGCAGTTACTCGTTTGGGAATAGCAATCAGCCCCAGCATTTT; CDR3 protein: CASSYSFGNSNQPQHF
J gene: TRBJ2-2; V gene: TRBV5-1; D gene: NA; clone size: NA; CDR3 DNA: TGCGCCAGCAGCTTGGCTGGCGGGGCTACCGGGGAGCTGTTTTTT; CDR3 protein: CASSLAGGATGELFF
J gene: TRBJ2-7; V gene: TRBV19; D gene: TRBD2; clone size: NA; CDR3 DNA: TGTGCCAGTAGCCTAGGGCGGGAGGTATACGAGCAGTACTTC; CDR3 protein: CASSLGREVYEQYF
J gene: TRBJ2-1; V gene: TRBV7-2; D gene: TRBD2; clone size: NA; CDR3 DNA: TGTGCCAGCAGACGTCCGGGGGGCTACAATGAGCAGTTCTTC; CDR3 protein: CASRRPGGYNEQFF
J gene: TRBJ2-7; V gene: TRBV5-4; D gene: NA; clone size: once; CDR3 DNA: TGTGCCAGCAGTTTTGGACGCTTCGAGCAGTACTTC; CDR3 protein: CASSFGRFEQYF
J gene: TRBJ2-7; V gene: TRBV12-5; D gene: TRBD1; clone size: NA; CDR3 DNA: TGTGCTAGTGAGCCGGGACAGGGGGCTTACGAGCAGTACTTC; CDR3 protein: CASEPGQGAYEQYF
J gene: TRBJ2-1; V gene: TRBV11-3; D gene: NA; clone size: NA; CDR3 DNA: TGTGCCAGTAGCCGCGGGACACATACTTACAATGAGCAGTTCTTC; CDR3 protein: CASSRGTHTYNEQFF
J gene: TRBJ1-2; V gene: TRBV19; D gene: NA; clone size: NA; CDR3 DNA: TGTGCCAGTACCCTACCCCCAGCCAGGATCTATGGCTACACCTTC; CDR3 protein: CASTLPPARIYGYTF
J gene: TRBJ1-1; V gene: TRBV12-3/TRBV12-4; D gene: NA; clone size: NA; CDR3 DNA: TGTGCCAGCAGTTTCAGTAACACTGAAGCTTTCTTT; CDR3 protein: CASSFSNTEAFF
J gene: TRBJ1-1; V gene: TRBV4-2; D gene: NA; clone size: NA; CDR3 DNA: TGTGCCAGCAGCCAAGTCAGAGGACTATGGGAAGCTTTCTTT; CDR3 protein: CASSQVRGLWEAFF
J gene: TRBJ1-2; V gene: TRBV11-3; D gene: NA; clone size: NA; CDR3 DNA: TGTGCCAGCAGCCGAGGTGGGACGGCCGGGAGTGGCTACACCTTC; CDR3 protein: CASSRGGTAGSGYTF